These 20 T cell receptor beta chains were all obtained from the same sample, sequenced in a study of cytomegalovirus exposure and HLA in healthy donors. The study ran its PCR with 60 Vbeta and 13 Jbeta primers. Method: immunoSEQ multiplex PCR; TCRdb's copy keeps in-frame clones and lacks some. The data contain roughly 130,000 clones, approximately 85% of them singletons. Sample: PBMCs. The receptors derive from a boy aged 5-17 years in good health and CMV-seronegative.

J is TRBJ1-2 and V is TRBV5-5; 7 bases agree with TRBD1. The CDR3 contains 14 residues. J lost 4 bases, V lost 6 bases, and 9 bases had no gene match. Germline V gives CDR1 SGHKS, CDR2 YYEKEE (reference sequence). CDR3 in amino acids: CASTRDSLIYGYTF. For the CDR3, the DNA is TGTGCCAGCACCAGGGACAGCCTCATCTATGGCTACACCTTC.

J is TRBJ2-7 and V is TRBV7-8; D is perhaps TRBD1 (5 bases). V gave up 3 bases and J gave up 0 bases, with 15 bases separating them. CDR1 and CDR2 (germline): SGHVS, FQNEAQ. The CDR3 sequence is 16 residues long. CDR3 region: CASSFRGLISSYEQYF. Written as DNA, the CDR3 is TGTGCCAGCAGCTTTAGGGGTTTAATTAGCTCCTACGAGCAGTACTTC.

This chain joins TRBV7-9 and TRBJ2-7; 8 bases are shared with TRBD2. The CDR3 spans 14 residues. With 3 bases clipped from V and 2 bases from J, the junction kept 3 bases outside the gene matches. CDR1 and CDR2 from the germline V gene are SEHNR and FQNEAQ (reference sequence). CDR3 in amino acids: CASSLAGGAYEQYF. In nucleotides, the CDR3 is TGTGCCAGCAGCTTGGCGGGAGGCGCCTACGAGCAGTACTTC.

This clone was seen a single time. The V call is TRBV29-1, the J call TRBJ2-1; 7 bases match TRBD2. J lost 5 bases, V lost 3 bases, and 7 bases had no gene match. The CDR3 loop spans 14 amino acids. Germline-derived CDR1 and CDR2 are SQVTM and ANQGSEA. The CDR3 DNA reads TGCAGCGTTGAGTCGCTAGCGGCGCACAATGAGCAGTTCTTC. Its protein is CSVESLAAHNEQFF.

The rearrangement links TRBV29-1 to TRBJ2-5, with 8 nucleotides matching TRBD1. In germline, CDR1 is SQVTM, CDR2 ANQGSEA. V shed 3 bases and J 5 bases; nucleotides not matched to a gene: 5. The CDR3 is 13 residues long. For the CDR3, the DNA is TGCAGCGTTGACAGGGGGCCGGATGAGACCCAGTACTTC. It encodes CSVDRGPDETQYF. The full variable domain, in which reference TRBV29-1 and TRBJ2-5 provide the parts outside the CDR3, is SAVISQKPSRDICQRGTSLTIQCQVDSQVTMMFWYRQQPGQSLTLIATANQGSEATYESGFVIDKFPISRPNLTFSTLTVSNMSPEDSSIYLCSVDRGPDETQYFGPGTRLLVL.

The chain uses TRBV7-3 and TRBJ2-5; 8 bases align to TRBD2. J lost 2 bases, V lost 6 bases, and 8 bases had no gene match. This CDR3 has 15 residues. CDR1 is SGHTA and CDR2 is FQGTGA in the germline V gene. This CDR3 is CASSLLPGGQETQYF. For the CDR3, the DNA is TGTGCCAGCAGTTTACTACCGGGGGGGCAAGAGACCCAGTACTTC.

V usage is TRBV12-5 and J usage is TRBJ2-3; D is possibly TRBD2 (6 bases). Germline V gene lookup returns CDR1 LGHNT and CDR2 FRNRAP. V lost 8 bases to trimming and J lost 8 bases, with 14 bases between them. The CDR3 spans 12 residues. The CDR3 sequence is CASFPGRGTQYF. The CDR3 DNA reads TGTGCTAGTTTCCCAGGGCGGGGTACGCAGTATTTT.

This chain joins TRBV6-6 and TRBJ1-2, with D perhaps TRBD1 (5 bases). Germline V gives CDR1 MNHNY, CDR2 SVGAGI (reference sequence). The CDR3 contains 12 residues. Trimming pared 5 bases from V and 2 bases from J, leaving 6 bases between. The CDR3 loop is CASSPGNYGYTF. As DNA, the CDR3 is TGTGCCAGCAGTCCAGGGAACTATGGCTACACCTTC.

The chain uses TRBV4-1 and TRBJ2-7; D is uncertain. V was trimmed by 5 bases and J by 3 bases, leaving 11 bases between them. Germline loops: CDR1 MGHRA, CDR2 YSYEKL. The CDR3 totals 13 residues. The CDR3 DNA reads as TGCGCCAGCAGCACGCAGGCGAACTACGAGCAGTACTTC. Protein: CASSTQANYEQYF.

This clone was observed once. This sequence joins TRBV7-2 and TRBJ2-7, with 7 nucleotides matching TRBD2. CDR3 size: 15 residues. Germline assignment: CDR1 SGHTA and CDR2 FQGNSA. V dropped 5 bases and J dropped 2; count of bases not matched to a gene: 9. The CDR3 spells CASSVSGGGTYEQYF. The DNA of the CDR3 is TGTGCCAGCAGCGTGAGTGGCGGGGGAACCTACGAGCAGTACTTC.

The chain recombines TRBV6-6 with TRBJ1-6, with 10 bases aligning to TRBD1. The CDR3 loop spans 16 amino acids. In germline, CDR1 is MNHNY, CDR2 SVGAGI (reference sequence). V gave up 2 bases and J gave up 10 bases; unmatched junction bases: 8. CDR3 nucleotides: TGTGCCAGCAGTTACACCCCCGGGACAGGGGTATCACCCCTCCACTTT. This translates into CASSYTPGTGVSPLHF.

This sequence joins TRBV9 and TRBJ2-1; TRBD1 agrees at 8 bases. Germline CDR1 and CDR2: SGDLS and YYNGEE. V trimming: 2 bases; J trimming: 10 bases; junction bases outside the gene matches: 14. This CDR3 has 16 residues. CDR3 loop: CASSVAGQGPSGEQFF. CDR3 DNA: TGTGCCAGCAGCGTGGCAGGACAGGGTCCGTCCGGGGAGCAGTTCTTC.

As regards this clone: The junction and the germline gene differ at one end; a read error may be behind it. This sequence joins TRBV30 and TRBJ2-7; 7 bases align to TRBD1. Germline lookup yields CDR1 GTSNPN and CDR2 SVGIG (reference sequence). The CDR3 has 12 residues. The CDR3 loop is CAWSSDEGALCF. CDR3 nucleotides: TGTGCCTGGAGCTCTGATGAGGGGGCCCTTTGCTTC. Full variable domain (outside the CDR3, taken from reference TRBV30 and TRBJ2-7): SQTIHQWPATLVQPVGSPLSLECTVEGTSNPNLYWYRQAAGRGLQLLFYSVGIGQISSEVPQNLSASRPQDRQFILSSKKLLLSDSGFYLCAWSSDEGALCFGPGTRLTVT.

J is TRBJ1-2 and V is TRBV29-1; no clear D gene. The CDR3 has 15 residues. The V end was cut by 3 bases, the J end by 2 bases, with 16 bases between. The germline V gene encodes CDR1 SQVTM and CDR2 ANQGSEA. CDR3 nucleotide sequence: TGCAGCGTTGAGGCTCCCGGGTTGGCAAACTATGGCTACACCTTC. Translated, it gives CSVEAPGLANYGYTF.

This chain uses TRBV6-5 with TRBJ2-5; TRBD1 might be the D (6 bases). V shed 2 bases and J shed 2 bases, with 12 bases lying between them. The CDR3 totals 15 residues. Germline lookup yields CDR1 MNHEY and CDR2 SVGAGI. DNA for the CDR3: TGTGCCAGCAGTTACAGTTACAGGGTACAAGAGACCCAGTACTTC. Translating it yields CASSYSYRVQETQYF.

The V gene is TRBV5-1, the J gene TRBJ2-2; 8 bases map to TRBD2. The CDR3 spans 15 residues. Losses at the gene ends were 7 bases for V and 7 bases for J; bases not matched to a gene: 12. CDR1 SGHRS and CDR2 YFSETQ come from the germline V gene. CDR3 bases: TGCGCCAGCCGCCCTGTGGGACTAGGAGGCGGGGAGCTGTTTTTT. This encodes CASRPVGLGGGELFF.

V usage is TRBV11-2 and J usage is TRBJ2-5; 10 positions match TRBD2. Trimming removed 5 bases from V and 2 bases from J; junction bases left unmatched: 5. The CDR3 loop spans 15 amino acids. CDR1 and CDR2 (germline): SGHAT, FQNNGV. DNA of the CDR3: TGTGCCAGCAGCCCAGGACTAGCGGCTCAAGAGACCCAGTACTTC. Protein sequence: CASSPGLAAQETQYF.

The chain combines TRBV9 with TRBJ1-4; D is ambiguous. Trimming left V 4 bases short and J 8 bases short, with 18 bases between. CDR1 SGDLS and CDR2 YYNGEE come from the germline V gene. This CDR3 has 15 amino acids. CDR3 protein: CASSPSDSAEEKLFF. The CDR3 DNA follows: TGTGCCAGCAGCCCTTCGGACTCTGCAGAGGAAAAACTGTTTTTT. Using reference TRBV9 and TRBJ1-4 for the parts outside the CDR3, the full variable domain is DSGVTQTPKHLITATGQRVTLRCSPRSGDLSVYWYQQSLDQGLQFLIQYYNGEERAKGNILERFSAQQFPDLHSELNLSSLELGDSALYFCASSPSDSAEEKLFFGSGTQLSVL.

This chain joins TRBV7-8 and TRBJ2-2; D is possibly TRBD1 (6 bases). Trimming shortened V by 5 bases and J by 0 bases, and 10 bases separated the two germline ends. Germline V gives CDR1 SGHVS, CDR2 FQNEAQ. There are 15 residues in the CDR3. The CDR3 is CASSEDRTNTGELFF. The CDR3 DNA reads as TGTGCCAGCAGCGAGGACAGAACGAACACCGGGGAGCTGTTTTTT.

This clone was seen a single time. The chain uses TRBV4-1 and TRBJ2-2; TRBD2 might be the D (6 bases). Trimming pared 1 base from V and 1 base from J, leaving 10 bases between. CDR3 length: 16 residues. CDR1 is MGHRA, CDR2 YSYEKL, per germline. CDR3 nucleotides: TGCGCCAGCAGCCAAGCGAACGGGGGGAACACCGGGGAGCTGTTTTTT. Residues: CASSQANGGNTGELFF.